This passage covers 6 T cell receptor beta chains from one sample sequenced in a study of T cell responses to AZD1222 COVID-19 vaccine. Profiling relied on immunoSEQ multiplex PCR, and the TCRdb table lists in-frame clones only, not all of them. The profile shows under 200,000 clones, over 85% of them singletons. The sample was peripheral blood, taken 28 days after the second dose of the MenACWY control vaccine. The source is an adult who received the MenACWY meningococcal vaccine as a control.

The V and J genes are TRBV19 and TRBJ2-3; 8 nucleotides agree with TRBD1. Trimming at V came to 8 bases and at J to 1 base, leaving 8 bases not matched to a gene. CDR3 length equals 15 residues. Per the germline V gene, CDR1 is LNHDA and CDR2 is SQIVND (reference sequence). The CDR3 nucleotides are TGTGCCAGTGGGATTCCGGGACAGGGCACAGATACGCAGTATTTT. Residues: CASGIPGQGTDTQYF.

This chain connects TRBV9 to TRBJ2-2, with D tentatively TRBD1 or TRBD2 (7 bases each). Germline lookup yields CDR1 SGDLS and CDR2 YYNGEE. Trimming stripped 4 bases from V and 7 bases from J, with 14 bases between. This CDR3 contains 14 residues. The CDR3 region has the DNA TGTGCCAGCAGCTTGACAGGGAGGGACGGGGAGCTGTTTTTT. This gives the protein CASSLTGRDGELFF.

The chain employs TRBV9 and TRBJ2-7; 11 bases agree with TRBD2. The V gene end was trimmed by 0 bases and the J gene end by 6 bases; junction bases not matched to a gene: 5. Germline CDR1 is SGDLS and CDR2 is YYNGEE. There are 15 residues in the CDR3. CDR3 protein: CASSVGGLAGGEQYF. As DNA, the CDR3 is TGTGCCAGCAGCGTAGGGGGCCTAGCGGGAGGCGAGCAGTACTTC.

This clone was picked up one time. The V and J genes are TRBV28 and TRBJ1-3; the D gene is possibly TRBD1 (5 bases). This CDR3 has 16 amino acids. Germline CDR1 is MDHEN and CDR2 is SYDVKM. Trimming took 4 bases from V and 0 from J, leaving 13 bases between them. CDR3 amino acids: CASSSPSGGSGNTIYF. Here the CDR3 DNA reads TGTGCCAGCAGTTCACCCTCCGGGGGCTCTGGAAACACCATATATTTT.

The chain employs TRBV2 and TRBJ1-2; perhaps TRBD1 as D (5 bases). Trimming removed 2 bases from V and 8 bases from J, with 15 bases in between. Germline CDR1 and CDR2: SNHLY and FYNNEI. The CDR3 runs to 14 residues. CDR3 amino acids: CASSEKGTPEGYTF. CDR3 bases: TGTGCCAGCAGTGAAAAAGGGACGCCGGAGGGCTACACCTTC.

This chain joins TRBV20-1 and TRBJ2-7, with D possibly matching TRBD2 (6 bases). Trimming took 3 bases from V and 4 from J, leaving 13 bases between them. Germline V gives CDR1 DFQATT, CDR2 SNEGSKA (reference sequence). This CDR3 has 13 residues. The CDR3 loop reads CSASSGALYEQYF. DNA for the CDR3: TGCAGTGCTAGTAGCGGTGCCTTGTACGAGCAGTACTTC.